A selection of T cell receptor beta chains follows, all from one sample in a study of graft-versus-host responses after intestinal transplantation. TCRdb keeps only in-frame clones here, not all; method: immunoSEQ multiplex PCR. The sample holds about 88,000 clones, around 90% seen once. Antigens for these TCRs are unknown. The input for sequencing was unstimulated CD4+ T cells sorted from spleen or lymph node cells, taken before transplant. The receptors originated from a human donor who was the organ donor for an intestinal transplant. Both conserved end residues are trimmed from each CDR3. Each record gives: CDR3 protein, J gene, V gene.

ASSRRFGLAGGPNEQF,TRBJ2-1,TRBV19
ASRQAGNYGYT,TRBJ1-2,TRBV4-1
ASSYRTGGTSFLYEQY,TRBJ2-7,TRBV11-2
ASSLELAIDEQF,TRBJ2-1,TRBV11-2
SVGGTGPGTEAF,TRBJ1-1,TRBV29-1
ASSEVGQAFGNQPQH,TRBJ1-5,TRBV6-1
ASSVGLHNEQF,TRBJ2-1,TRBV7-3
ASSLTGGGRTDTQY,TRBJ2-3,TRBV7-9
ASRLSGLAGGPSTGELF,TRBJ2-2,TRBV27
ASSDSDRVGANVLT,TRBJ2-6,TRBV21-1
ASSWRGVTEAF,TRBJ1-1,TRBV5-8
ASGPPSPTGVNTEAF,TRBJ1-1,TRBV12-5
ASSEGGLAENPYEQY,TRBJ2-7,TRBV6-1
AWKTGGIGELF,TRBJ2-2,TRBV30
SVRVFDEQF,TRBJ2-1,TRBV29-1
ASSSDRSTYNEQF,TRBJ2-1,TRBV7-2
AVRGTSTDTQY,TRBJ2-3,TRBV7-6
ASSMAETSSYEQY,TRBJ2-7,TRBV19
ASSPSGSVFSGANVLT,TRBJ2-6,TRBV9
SVLPGQGASSGANVLT,TRBJ2-6,TRBV29-1
ASSSGGVPVLYGYT,TRBJ1-2,TRBV7-9
ASSPGLIEGQF,TRBJ2-1,TRBV5-1
ASSETVRTEAF,TRBJ1-1,TRBV19
ASSRTGASGNTIY,TRBJ1-3,TRBV4-1
ASSQGQGTASGGYT,TRBJ1-2,TRBV18
ASSYVDRKYEQY,TRBJ2-7,TRBV6-5
ASKSGGRSREKLF,TRBJ1-4,TRBV6-5
ASSESGQGVLTNEKLF,TRBJ1-4,TRBV10-2